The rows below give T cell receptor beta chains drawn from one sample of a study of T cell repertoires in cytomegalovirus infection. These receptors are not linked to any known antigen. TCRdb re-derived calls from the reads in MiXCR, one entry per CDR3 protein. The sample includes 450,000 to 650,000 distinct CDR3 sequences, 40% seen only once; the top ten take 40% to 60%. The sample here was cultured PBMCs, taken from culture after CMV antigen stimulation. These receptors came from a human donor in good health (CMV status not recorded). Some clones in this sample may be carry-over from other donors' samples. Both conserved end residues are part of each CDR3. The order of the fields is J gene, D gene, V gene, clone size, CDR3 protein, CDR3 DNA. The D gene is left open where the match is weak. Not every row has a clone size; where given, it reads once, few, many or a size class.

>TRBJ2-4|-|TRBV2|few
CASSEDREPNIQYF
TGTGCCAGCAGTGAAGACAGGGAACCTAACATTCAGTACTTC
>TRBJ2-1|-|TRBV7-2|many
CASSLVFENEQFF
TGTGCCAGCAGCTTAGTGTTTGAGAATGAGCAGTTCTTC
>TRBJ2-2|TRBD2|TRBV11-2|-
CASSPTSGRSTGELFF
TGTGCCAGCAGCCCGACTAGCGGGAGGTCCACCGGGGAGCTGTTTTTT
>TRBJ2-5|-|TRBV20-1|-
CSARVRTETQYF
TGCAGTGCTAGAGTGAGGACAGAGACCCAGTACTTC
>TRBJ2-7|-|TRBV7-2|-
CASSLAASSEQYF
TGTGCCAGCAGCTTAGCAGCATCTTCCGAGCAGTACTTC
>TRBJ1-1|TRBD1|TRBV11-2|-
CASSPFRTGGTEAFF
TGTGCCAGCAGCCCTTTTAGGACAGGGGGCACTGAAGCTTTCTTT
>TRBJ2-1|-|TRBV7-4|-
CASSLSGNPSSYNEQFF
TGTGCCAGCAGCTTAAGTGGGAACCCGAGCTCCTACAATGAGCAGTTCTTC
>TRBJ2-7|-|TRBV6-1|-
CASTQGVGREQYF
TGTGCCAGTACTCAGGGTGTTGGACGCGAGCAGTACTTC
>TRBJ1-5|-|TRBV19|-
CASSIAGQRNQPQHF
TGTGCCAGTAGTATAGCCGGACAGCGCAATCAGCCCCAGCATTTT
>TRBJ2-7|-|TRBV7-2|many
CASSKTGSYEQYF
TGTGCCAGCAGCAAGACAGGTTCCTACGAGCAGTACTTC
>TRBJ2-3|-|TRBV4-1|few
CASSQDRRADTQYF
TGCGCCAGCAGCCAAGACAGGAGGGCAGATACGCAGTATTTT
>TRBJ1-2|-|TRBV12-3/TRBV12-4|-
CASQEGGQYGYTF
TGTGCCAGCCAAGAGGGGGGTCAATATGGCTACACCTTC
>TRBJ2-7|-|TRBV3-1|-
CASSRARPIDAYEQYF
TGTGCCAGCAGCCGCGCGCGCCCCATCGACGCTTACGAGCAGTACTTC
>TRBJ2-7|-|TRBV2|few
CASIEMSEQYF
TGTGCCAGCATTGAAATGAGCGAGCAGTACTTC
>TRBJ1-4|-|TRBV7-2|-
CASSLDLAPNEKLFF
TGTGCCAGCAGCTTAGATCTGGCCCCTAATGAAAAACTGTTTTTT
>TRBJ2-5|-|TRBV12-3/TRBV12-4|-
CASKPLQGRGETQYF
TGTGCCAGCAAACCCTTACAGGGGCGGGGGGAGACCCAGTACTTC
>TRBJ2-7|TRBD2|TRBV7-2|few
CASSLGTSVDEQYF
TGTGCCAGCAGCTTGGGGACTAGCGTTGACGAGCAGTACTTC
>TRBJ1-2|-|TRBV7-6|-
CASSQETGPQRGYTF
TGTGCCAGCAGCCAAGAGACCGGCCCGCAGAGGGGCTACACCTTC
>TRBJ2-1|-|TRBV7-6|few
CASSLAGEAINEQFF
TGTGCCAGCAGCTTAGCTGGGGAAGCAATCAATGAGCAGTTCTTC
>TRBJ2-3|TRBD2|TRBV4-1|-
CASSLGGSGSDTDTQYF
TGCGCCAGCAGCCTCGGGGGGAGCGGGAGTGACACAGATACGCAGTATTTT
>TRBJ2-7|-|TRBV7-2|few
CASTPREYF
TGTGCCAGCACCCCAAGGGAGTACTTC
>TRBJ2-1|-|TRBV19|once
CASSIELRGYNEQFF
TGTGCCAGTAGTATCGAGCTTAGAGGCTACAATGAGCAGTTCTTC
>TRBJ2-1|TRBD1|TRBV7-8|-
CASSPTRDREDNEQFF
TGTGCCAGCAGCCCAACCCGGGACAGGGAAGACAATGAGCAGTTCTTC
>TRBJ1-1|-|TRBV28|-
CASSLWAGPVAEAFF
TGTGCCAGCAGTTTATGGGCAGGGCCCGTGGCTGAAGCTTTCTTT
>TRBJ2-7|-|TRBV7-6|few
CASSPGTSTYEQYF
TGTGCCAGCAGCCCCGGGACTTCCACCTACGAGCAGTACTTC
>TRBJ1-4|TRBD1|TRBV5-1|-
CASTSGGPSEKLFF
TGCGCCAGCACCTCAGGGGGGCCTAGCGAAAAACTGTTTTTT
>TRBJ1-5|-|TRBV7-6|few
CASSLFYGSNQPQHF
TGTGCCAGCAGCTTATTTTATGGGAGCAATCAGCCCCAGCATTTT
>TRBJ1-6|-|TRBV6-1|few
CASLGRGMSYNSPLHF
TGTGCCAGCTTGGGCAGGGGTATGTCCTATAATTCACCCCTCCACTTT
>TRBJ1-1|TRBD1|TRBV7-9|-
CASSYTGDTEAFF
TGTGCCAGCAGCTATACAGGGGATACTGAAGCTTTCTTT
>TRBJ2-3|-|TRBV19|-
CASSINIGRPNTQYF
TGTGCCAGTAGTATAAATATCGGTAGGCCCAATACGCAGTATTTT
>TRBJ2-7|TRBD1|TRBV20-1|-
CSARRTGAYEQYF
TGCAGTGCCCGCCGAACAGGGGCATACGAGCAGTACTTC
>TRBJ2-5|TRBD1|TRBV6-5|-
CASRGTRTGQETQYF
TGTGCCAGCAGAGGCACCCGGACAGGTCAAGAGACCCAGTACTTC
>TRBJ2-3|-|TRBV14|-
CASSQGAFFTDTQYF
TGTGCCAGCAGCCAAGGGGCCTTCTTCACAGATACGCAGTATTTT
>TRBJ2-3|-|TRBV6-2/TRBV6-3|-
CASRTSGQDTQYF
TGTGCCAGCAGGACCTCTGGTCAGGATACGCAGTATTTT
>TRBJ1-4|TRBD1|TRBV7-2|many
CASSRTGRNEKLFF
TGTGCCAGCAGCCGGACAGGCCGTAATGAAAAACTGTTTTTT
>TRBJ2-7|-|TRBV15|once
CATSGPGRLREKQYF
TGTGCCACCAGCGGACCGGGTCGACTGAGGGAGAAGCAGTACTTC
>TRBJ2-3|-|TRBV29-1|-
CSVAGTGDSTDTQYF
TGCAGCGTCGCTGGGACTGGCGATAGCACAGATACGCAGTATTTT
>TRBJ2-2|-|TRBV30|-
CASSGTGEGLFF
TGTGCCTCTTCGGGCACCGGCGAGGGGCTGTTTTTT
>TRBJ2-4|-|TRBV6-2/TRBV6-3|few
CASSHAGAKNIQYF
TGTGCCAGCAGTCACGCGGGAGCCAAAAACATTCAGTACTTC
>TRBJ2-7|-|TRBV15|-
CATSKGNSYEQYF
TGTGCCACCAGCAAAGGGAACTCCTACGAGCAGTACTTC
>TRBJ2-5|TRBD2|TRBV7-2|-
CASSTSGSGETQYF
TGTGCCAGCAGCACTAGCGGGAGCGGGGAGACCCAGTACTTC
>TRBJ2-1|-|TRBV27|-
CASSSLRGPSYNEQFF
TGTGCCAGCAGTTCGCTCAGGGGACCCTCCTACAATGAGCAGTTCTTC
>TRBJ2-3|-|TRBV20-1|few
CSARAFASTDTQYF
TGCAGTGCTAGAGCGTTTGCTAGCACAGATACGCAGTATTTT
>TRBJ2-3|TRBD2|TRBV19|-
CVSSLIPPTSARTDTQYF
TGTGTCAGTAGTCTAATCCCTCCTACTAGCGCCCGCACAGATACGCAGTATTTT
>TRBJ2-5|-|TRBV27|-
CASSLLGQGRMETQYF
TGTGCCAGCAGTTTACTGGGGCAGGGAAGGATGGAGACCCAGTACTTC
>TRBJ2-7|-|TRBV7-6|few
CASSPPEIGYLLYEQYF
TGTGCCAGCAGCCCGCCGGAGATAGGTTACCTCCTCTACGAGCAGTACTTC
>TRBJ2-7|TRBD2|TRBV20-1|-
CSARDLISGGSSYEQYF
TGCAGTGCTAGAGATCTCATCAGCGGGGGGAGCTCCTACGAGCAGTACTTC
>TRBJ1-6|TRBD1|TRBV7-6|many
CASSLTSGQYSPLHF
TGTGCCAGCAGCTTGACCTCGGGACAGTATTCACCCCTCCACTTT
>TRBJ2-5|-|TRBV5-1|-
CASSFSPGGETQYF
TGCGCCAGCAGCTTCTCCCCCGGGGGAGAGACCCAGTACTTC
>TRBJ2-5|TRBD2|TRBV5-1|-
CASSFQAGGPRETQYF
TGCGCCAGCAGCTTCCAAGCGGGAGGGCCTCGAGAGACCCAGTACTTC